This T cell receptor beta chain appears in the sequencing data of a study of blood T cell repertoires in COVID-19. As for the study in general: The analysed material was cDNA or gDNA that came from T cells, B-cell-depleted T cells, or PBMCs.

In the source study's methods: Amplification from reference gene primers served as the basis for estimated nucleated cell counts. Profiling relied on immunoSEQ multiplex PCR, and the TCRdb table lists in-frame clones only, not all of them. The V and J calls and clone size were taken over from that table, and D and trimming were inferred from the DNA. This repertoire shows approximately 67,000 clones, over 70% found once; its top ten account for approximately 8.3%. Trimming removed 8 bases at V and 5 bases at J, with 16 bases between. The V gene's germline CDR1 is SGHTA and CDR2 FQGNSA. CDR3 length: 14 residues.

The V gene is TRBV7-2, the J gene TRBJ1-5; tentatively, D is TRBD1 (5 bases). This clonotype originated in a man between 45 and 60 years old with active COVID-19. The material sequenced was peripheral blood. The CDR3 sequence: CASPGPIKYQPQHF. DNA for the CDR3: TGTGCCAGCCCAGGGCCCATCAAATATCAGCCCCAGCATTTT.